Here is one T cell receptor beta chain with its context. Antigen: not known. This entry belongs to a study of cytomegalovirus exposure and HLA in healthy donors. Findings and caveats of the study: A later analysis found common viral pathogens apparently linked to several of the most significant clusters. An analysis that came later showed most CMV-associated TCR beta chains appearing HLA-restricted.

Germline values: CDR1 MGHRA, CDR2 YSYEKL. Deletions cut 3 bases from V and 4 bases from J, with 16 bases between. There are 15 residues in the CDR3. This PCR relied on a set of 60 Vbeta primers and 13 Jbeta primers. Some clones are missing from TCRdb's copy, which holds only in-frame ones; the method was immunoSEQ multiplex PCR. The table lists about 160,000 clones, with 1.5% to 2% in the top ten. The receptor was derived from a woman aged 50 to 60 in good health and CMV-seronegative. The chain links TRBV4-1 to TRBJ2-7, with D maybe TRBD1 (6 bases). The sequencing sample was made of PBMCs. CDR3 region: CASSQLEQGRYEQYF. DNA of the CDR3: TGCGCCAGCAGCCAGCTAGAACAGGGACGTTACGAGCAGTACTTC.